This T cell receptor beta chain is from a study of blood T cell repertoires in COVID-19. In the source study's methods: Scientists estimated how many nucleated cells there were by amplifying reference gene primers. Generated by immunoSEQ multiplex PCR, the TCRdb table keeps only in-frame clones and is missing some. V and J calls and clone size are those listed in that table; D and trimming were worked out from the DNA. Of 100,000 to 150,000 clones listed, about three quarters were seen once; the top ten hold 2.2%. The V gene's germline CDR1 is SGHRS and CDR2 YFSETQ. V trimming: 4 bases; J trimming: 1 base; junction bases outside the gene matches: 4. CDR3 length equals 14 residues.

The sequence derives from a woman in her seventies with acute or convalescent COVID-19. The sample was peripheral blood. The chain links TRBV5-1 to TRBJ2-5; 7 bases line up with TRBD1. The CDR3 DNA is TGCGCCAGCAGCGATGGGACAGCCCAAGAGACCCAGTACTTC. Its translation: CASSDGTAQETQYF.